This T cell receptor (beta chain) was documented in a study of blood T cell repertoires in COVID-19 (dated by TCRdb to the early 2020s). Context from the whole study: Samples covering the acute and convalescent phases of COVID-19 were provided by collaborators in the United States, Italy and Spain. The material from the prospective study consisted of cDNA or gDNA derived from T cells, B-cell-depleted T cells, or PBMCs. Nearly every sample came with metadata listing a de-identified subject ID, COVID-19 status, age in years and sex. Where HLA class I and class II types were available, the types were taken from metadata supplied by the sample provider, not from assay-based typing. The dataset comprised deeply sampled blood TCRbeta repertoires from subjects exposed to, actively infected with, or recovered from COVID-19. The samples were drawn from the first 160 participants of the ongoing ImmuneRACE study and from 950 to 1,500 subjects provided by 6 global collaborators. The repertoires were released in a freely available public database intended as a resource for research on the immune response to SARS-CoV-2. What the work shows at the level of the full study, not this receptor alone: How much clinical and demographic metadata was included differed by source and by participant, and the metadata was provided uncurated.

Regarding this clone: Which antigen it targets is not known. Base-call qualities are not available, and no considerably larger clone is one nucleotide away.

TCRbeta CDR3 regions were amplified from genomic DNA by means of the immunoSEQ Assay, a bias-controlled multiplex PCR. As for the authors' bioinformatics: The number of nucleated cells in each sample was estimated from the amplification of reference gene primers within the assay. To quantify the absolute abundance of each unique TCRbeta CDR3 rearrangement, sequence reads were collapsed and filtered. Productive Simpson clonality was computed per sample as the square root of Simpson's diversity index over productive rearrangements. TCRdb provides this immuneACCESS table in a form limited to in-frame rearrangements. Some clones are lacking; in checked studies, under half of them reflect an unresolved V gene, and why the rest are absent is not known. The DNA was the basis for D and trimming; V, J and clone size are from that table. For this sample the table gives about 59,000 clones, of which 60% to 80% were detected only once. The ten biggest clones cover over 9.5% of the sample.

Each collaborating institution followed its own protocols to collect whole blood in K2EDTA tubes. For TCRbeta analysis, collaborators shipped samples in one of three forms: frozen whole blood, isolated PBMCs, or DNA extracted from either of those sample types. V sheds 4 bases and J sheds 2 bases, leaving 8 bases between their ends. As encoded in the germline V gene, CDR1 is SGHTA while CDR2 is FQGNSA. The CDR3 starts with the cysteine, ends with the phenylalanine, and has 13 residues. Only the CDR3 part of the read is kept: 39 bases, read in frame from the first base. The sequenced sample consisted of peripheral blood. The chain is made from TRBV7-2 and TRBJ2-5; perhaps TRBD1 is the D gene, with 5 bases matching. The sequence was collected from an elderly man with acute or convalescent COVID-19. The base sequence is TGTGCCAGCAGCTACGACAGACAAGAGACCCAGTACTTC. Its protein product is CASSYDRQETQYF.